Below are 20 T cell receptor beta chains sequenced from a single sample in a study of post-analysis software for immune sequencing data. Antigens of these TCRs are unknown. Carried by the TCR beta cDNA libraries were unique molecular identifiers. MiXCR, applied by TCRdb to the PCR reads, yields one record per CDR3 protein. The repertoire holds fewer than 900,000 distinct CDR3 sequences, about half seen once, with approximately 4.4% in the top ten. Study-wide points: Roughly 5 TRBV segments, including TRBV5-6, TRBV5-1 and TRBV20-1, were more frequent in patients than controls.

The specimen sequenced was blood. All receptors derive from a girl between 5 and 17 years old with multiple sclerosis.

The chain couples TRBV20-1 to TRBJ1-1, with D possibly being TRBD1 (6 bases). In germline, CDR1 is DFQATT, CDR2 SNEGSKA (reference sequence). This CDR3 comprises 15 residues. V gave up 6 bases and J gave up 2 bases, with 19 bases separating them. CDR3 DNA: TGCAGTGCGGGGGCGGCCCTGACCCTCAACACTGAAGCTTTCTTT. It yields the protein CSAGAALTLNTEAFF.

CDR3 DNA: TGTGCCAGCAGCCCATCCCCTGGGCCCCTCCACTTT. Protein sequence: CASSPSPGPLHF. The V gene is TRBV7-2, the J gene TRBJ1-6, with unresolved D. Trimming stripped 5 bases from V and 13 bases from J, with 12 bases between. CDR3 length: 12 residues. Germline CDR1 and CDR2: SGHTA and FQGNSA.

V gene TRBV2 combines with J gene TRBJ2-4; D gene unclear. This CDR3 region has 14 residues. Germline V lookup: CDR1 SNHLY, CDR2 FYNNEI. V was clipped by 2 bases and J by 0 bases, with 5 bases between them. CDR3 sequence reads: CASSERVAKNIQYF. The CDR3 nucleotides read TGTGCCAGCAGTGAAAGAGTAGCCAAAAACATTCAGTACTTC.

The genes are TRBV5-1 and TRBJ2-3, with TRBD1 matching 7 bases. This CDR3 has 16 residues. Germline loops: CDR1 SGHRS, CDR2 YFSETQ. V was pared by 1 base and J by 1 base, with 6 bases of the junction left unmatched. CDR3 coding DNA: TGCGCCAGCAGCTTGATGACAGGGATAGGCACAGATACGCAGTATTTT. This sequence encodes CASSLMTGIGTDTQYF.

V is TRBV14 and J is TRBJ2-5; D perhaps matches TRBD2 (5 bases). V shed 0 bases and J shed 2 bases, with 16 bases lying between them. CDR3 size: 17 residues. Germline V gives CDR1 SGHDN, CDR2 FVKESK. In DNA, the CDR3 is TGTGCCAGCAGCCAAGATCCTGCGCCAACTAGGCAAGAGACCCAGTACTTC. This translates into CASSQDPAPTRQETQYF.

CDR3 in DNA: TGCAGCGTTGCACGGGGCTTGGCAGAAGAGACCCAGTACTTC. The encoded protein is CSVARGLAEETQYF. The chain recombines TRBV29-1 with TRBJ2-5; D could derive from TRBD1 or TRBD2 (5 bases each). Germline loops: CDR1 SQVTM, CDR2 ANQGSEA. The V end was cut by 4 bases, the J end by 3 bases, with 15 bases between. The CDR3 is 14 residues long.

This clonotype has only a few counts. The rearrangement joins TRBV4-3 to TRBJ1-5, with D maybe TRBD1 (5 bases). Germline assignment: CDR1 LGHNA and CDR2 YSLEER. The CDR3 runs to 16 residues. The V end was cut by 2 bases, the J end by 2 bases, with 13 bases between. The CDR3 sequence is CASSQILGGGNQPQHF. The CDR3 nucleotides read TGCGCCAGCAGCCAAATCCTCGGAGGGGGCAATCAGCCCCAGCATTTT.

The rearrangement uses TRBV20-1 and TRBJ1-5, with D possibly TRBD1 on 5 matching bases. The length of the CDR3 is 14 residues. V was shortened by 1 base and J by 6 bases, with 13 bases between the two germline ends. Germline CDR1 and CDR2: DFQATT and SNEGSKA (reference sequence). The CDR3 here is CSARAGAGTQPQHF. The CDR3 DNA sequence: TGCAGTGCTAGAGCCGGGGCAGGGACTCAGCCCCAGCATTTT.

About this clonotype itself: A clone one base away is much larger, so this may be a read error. Here the CDR3 reads CTSSLTGSSYNEQFF. In nucleotides, the CDR3 is TGTACCAGCAGCTTAACCGGGAGCTCCTACAATGAGCAGTTCTTC. The chain uses TRBV7-3 and TRBJ2-1; TRBD2 is a possible D gene (6 bases). The CDR3 is 15 residues long. The germline CDR1 and CDR2 sequences are SGHTA and FQGTGA. Drawing the rest from reference TRBV7-3 and TRBJ2-1, the complete variable domain is GAGVSQTPSNKVTEKGKYVELRCDPISGHTALYWYRQSLGQGPEFLIYFQGTGAADDSGLPNDRFFAVRPEGSVSTLKIQRTERGDSAVYLCTSSLTGSSYNEQFFGPGTRLTVL.

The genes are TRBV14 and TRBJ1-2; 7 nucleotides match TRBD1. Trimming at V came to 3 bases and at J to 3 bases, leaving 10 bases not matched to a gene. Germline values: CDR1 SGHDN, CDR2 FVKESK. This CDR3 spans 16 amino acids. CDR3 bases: TGTGCCAGCAGCCAGGCGTACAGGGGAATGGACTATGGCTACACCTTC. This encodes CASSQAYRGMDYGYTF.

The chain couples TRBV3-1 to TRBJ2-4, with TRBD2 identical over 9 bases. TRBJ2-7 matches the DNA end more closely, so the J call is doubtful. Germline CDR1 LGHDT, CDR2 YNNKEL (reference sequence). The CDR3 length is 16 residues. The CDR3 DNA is TGTGCCAGCAGCGCCCTCGGGCGGGAGGGCCTCTACGAGCAGTACTTC. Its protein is CASSALGREGLYEQYF.

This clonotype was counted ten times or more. The CDR3 DNA reads as TGTGCCAGCAGTTTCCCGACAGCGGGAGGGGCAGAGACCCAGTACTTC. This translates into CASSFPTAGGAETQYF. The rearrangement links TRBV28 to TRBJ2-5; the match to TRBD2 covers 10 bases. This CDR3 has 16 amino acids. Germline-derived CDR1 and CDR2 are MDHEN and SYDVKM. Germline trimming cut 3 bases from V and 4 bases from J; bases unmatched to any gene: 8.

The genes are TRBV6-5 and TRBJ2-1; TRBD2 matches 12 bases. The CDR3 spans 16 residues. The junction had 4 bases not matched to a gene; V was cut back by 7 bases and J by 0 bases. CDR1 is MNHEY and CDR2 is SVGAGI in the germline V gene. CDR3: CASKTSGGLSYNEQFF. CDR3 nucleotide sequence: TGTGCCAGCAAGACTAGCGGGGGCCTCTCCTACAATGAGCAGTTCTTC.

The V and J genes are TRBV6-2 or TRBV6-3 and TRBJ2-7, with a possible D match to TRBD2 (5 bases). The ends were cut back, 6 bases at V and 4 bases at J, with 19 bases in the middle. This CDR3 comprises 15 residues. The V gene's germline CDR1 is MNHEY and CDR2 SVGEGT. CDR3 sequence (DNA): TGTGCCAGCAGCCGCGGCGAGCGGAGACGATACGAGCAGTACTTC. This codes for CASSRGERRRYEQYF.

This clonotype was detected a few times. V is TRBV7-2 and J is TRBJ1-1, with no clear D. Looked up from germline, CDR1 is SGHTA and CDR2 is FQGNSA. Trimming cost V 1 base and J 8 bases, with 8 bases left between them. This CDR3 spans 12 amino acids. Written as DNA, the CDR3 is TGTGCCAGCAGCTTAGGACTAGGAGAAGCTTTCTTT. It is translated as CASSLGLGEAFF.

DNA of the CDR3: TGCAGCGTTGAAGATCGGGAGGGGATCTTGGGCTACGAGCAGTACTTC. Encoded protein: CSVEDREGILGYEQYF. The chain joins TRBV29-1 to TRBJ2-7, with 8 bases identical to TRBD2. Germline V gene sequence: CDR1 SQVTM, CDR2 ANQGSEA. Trimming cost V 0 bases and J 3 bases; bases outside gene matches: 10. The CDR3 loop spans 16 amino acids.

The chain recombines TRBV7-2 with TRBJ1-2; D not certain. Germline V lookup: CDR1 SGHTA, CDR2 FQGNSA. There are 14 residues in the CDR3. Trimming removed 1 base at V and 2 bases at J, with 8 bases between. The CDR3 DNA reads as TGTGCCAGCAGCTTAGGGATTGGGAACTATGGCTACACCTTC. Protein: CASSLGIGNYGYTF.

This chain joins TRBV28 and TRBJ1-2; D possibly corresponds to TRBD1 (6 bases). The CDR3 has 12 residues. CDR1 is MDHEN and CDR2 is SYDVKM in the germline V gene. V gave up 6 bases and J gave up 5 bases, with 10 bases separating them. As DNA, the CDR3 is TGTGCCAGCAGCACAGGGAGGTATGGCTACACCTTC. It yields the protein CASSTGRYGYTF.

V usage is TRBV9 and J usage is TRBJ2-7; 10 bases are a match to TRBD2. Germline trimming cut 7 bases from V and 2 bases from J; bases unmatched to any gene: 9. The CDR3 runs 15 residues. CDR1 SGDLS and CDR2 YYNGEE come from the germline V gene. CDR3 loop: CASGPGLATTYEQYF. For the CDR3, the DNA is TGTGCCAGCGGTCCGGGACTAGCGACTACCTACGAGCAGTACTTC.

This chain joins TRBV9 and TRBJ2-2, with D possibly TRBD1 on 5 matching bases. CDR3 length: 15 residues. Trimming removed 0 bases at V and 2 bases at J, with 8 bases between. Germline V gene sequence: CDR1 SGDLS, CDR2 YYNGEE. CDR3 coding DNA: TGTGCCAGCAGCGTAGCAGGGAAAAACACCGGGGAGCTGTTTTTT. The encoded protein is CASSVAGKNTGELFF.